This T cell receptor beta chain originates from a study of early T cells in non-severe SARS-CoV-2 infection. Many counts were recorded for this clonotype. Individually, cDNA molecules had unique molecular identifiers attached to them. From the 5' RACE reads, TCRdb called clonotypes with MiXCR, one entry per CDR3 protein. The sample holds about 20,000 distinct CDR3 sequences, around 6.1% seen once. This receptor was taken from an adult who was a healthcare worker with PCR-confirmed SARS-CoV-2 infection or an uninfected control (not recorded which). Sequencing was performed on whole blood.

CDR3 nucleotides: TGTGCCAGCAGCCCGGGGTCGGCGCTATACGAGCAGTACTTC. Amino acid sequence: CASSPGSALYEQYF. The rearrangement uses TRBV3-1 and TRBJ2-7, with a weak D call TRBD2 (5 bases). The CDR3 is made up of 14 amino acids. CDR1 and CDR2 from the germline V gene are LGHDT and YNNKEL (reference sequence). V lost 4 bases and J 4 bases, leaving 14 bases between the germline ends.